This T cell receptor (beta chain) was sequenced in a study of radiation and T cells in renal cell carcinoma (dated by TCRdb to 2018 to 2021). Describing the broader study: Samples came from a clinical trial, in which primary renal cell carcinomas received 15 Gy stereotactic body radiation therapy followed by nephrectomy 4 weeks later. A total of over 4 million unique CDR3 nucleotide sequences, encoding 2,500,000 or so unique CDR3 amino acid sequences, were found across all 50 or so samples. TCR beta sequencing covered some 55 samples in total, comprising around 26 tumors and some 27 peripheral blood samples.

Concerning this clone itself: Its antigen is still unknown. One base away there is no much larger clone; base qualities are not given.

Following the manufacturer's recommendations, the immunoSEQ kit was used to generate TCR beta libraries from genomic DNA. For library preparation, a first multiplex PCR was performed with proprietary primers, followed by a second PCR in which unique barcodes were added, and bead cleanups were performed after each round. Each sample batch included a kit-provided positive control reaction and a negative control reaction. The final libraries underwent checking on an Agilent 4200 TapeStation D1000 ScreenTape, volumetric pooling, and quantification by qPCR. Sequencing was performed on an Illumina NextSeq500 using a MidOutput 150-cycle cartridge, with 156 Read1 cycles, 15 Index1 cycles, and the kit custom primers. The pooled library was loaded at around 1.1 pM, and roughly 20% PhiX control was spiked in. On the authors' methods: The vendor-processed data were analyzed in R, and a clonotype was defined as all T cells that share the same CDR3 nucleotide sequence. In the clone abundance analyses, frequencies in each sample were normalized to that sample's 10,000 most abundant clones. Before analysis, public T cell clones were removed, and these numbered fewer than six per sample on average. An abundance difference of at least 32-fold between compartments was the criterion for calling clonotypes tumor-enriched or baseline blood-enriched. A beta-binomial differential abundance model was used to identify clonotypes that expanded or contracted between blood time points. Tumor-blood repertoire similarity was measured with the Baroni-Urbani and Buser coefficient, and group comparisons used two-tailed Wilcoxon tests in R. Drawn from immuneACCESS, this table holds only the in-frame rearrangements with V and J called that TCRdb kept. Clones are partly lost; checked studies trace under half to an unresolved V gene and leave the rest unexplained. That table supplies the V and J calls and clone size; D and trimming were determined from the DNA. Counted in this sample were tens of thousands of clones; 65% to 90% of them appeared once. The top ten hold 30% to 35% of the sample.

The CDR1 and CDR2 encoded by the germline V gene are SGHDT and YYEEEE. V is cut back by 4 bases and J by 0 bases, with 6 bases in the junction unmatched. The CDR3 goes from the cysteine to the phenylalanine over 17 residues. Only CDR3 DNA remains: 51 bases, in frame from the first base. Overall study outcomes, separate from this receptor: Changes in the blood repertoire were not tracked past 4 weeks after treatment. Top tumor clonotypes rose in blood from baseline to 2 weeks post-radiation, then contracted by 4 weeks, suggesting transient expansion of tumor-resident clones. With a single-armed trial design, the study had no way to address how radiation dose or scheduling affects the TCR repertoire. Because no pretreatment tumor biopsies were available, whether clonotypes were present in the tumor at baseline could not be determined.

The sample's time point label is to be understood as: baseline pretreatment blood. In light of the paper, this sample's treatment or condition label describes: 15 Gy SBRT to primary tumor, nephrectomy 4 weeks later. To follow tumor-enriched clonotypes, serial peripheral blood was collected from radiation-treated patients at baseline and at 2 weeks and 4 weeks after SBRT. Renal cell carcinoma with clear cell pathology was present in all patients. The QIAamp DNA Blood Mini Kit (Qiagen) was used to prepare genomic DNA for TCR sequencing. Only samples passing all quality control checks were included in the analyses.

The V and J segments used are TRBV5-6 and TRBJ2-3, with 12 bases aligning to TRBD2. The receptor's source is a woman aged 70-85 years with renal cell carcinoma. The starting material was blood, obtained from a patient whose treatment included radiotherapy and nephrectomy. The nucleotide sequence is TGTGCCAGCAGCCGGACTAGCGGGGTGCGTAGCACAGATACGCAGTATTTT. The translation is CASSRTSGVRSTDTQYF.